Shown below are 21 T cell receptor beta chains from a single sample sequenced in a study of siplizumab effects on memory and regulatory T cells. Data came from immunoSEQ multiplex PCR; TCRdb stores just in-frame clones and leaves some out. The data hold 100,000 to 120,000 clones, with more than 90% observed a single time. Material: CD4+ T cells sorted from blood. The receptor set was obtained from a human donor in good health.

The chain recombines TRBV19 with TRBJ2-6; D gene uncertain. This CDR3 is 17 amino acids long. Trimming stripped 5 bases from V and 0 bases from J, with 14 bases between. Germline V gene sequence: CDR1 LNHDA, CDR2 SQIVND (reference sequence). CDR3 DNA: TGTGCCAGTAGTGACCTCATCCGAAGCTCTGGGGCCAACGTCCTGACTTTC. Amino acids: CASSDLIRSSGANVLTF. The whole variable domain, filled in from reference TRBV19 and TRBJ2-6, reads DGGITQSPKYLFRKEGQNVTLSCEQNLNHDAMYWYRQDPGQGLRLIYYSQIVNDFQKGDIAEGYSVSREKKESFPLTVTSAQKNPTAFYLCASSDLIRSSGANVLTFGAGSRLTVL.

The chain joins TRBV19 to TRBJ2-1; unclear D gene. CDR1 is LNHDA, CDR2 SQIVND, per germline (reference sequence). The V gene lost 0 bases and the J gene lost 0 bases, with 9 bases spanning the gap. CDR3 size: 16 residues. This CDR3 reads CASSIEWGRSYNEQFF. Here the CDR3 DNA reads TGTGCCAGTAGTATAGAGTGGGGTCGCTCCTACAATGAGCAGTTCTTC.

The chain joins TRBV5-1 to TRBJ2-1; 7 nucleotides line up with TRBD2. This CDR3 region has 14 residues. The germline CDR1 and CDR2 sequences are SGHRS and YFSETQ. J lost 9 bases, V lost 0 bases, and 6 bases had no gene match. CDR3 loop: CASSLAPPSGEQFF. Here the CDR3 DNA reads TGCGCCAGCAGCTTGGCCCCCCCTAGCGGTGAGCAGTTCTTC.

In regard to this clone: Other DNA sequences in the sample encode the same CDR3. The chain joins TRBV6-5 to TRBJ1-6; 10 bases agree with TRBD1. CDR1 is MNHEY and CDR2 is SVGAGI in the germline V gene. This CDR3 has 14 residues. J was trimmed by 8 bases and V by 5 bases; bases with no gene match: 3. CDR3 in amino acids: CASSRGTGDSPLHF. The CDR3 DNA sequence: TGTGCCAGCAGTAGGGGGACAGGGGATTCACCCCTCCACTTT.

This clone was seen more than once but under ten times. This chain connects TRBV18 to TRBJ1-1; D gene unclear. The CDR3 spans 11 residues. Germline V gives CDR1 KGHSH, CDR2 LQKENI. Trimming left V 4 bases short and J 12 bases short, with 12 bases between. CDR3 DNA sequence: TGTGCCAGCTCACTTCTAAAGGAAACTTTCTTT. This sequence encodes CASSLLKETFF.

The chain is built from TRBV5-1 and TRBJ2-6, with D possibly TRBD2 on 5 matching bases. The V gene's germline CDR1 is SGHRS and CDR2 YFSETQ. V lost 2 bases and J lost 4, with 10 bases in between. CDR3 length: 15 residues. The CDR3 nucleotides read TGCGCCAGCAGCTTCCCGGGATCCGGGGCCAACGTCCTGACTTTC. Amino acids: CASSFPGSGANVLTF.

This clone was recorded only once. The rearrangement links TRBV6-1 to TRBJ2-1, with D hard to call. V was clipped by 3 bases and J by 1 base, with 22 bases between them. Germline V gene sequence: CDR1 MNHNS, CDR2 SASEGT. This CDR3 is built from 19 residues. CDR3 sequence reads: CASSDGFWTGLRSYNEQFF. The CDR3 coding sequence is TGTGCCAGCAGTGATGGGTTCTGGACGGGCCTAAGGTCCTACAATGAGCAGTTCTTC.

This chain uses TRBV11-2 with TRBJ2-1, with a weak D call TRBD1 (6 bases). This CDR3 region has 16 residues. V was shortened by 3 bases and J by 10 bases, with 22 bases between the two germline ends. The germline V gene encodes CDR1 SGHAT and CDR2 FQNNGV. CDR3 sequence: CASSLELGTRTGEQFF. The CDR3 DNA reads TGTGCCAGCAGCTTGGAGTTAGGGACCCGAACAGGGGAGCAGTTCTTC.

The rearrangement links TRBV18 to TRBJ2-3; 15 nucleotides match TRBD2. From germline, CDR1 is KGHSH and CDR2 LQKENI. J lost 5 bases, V lost 2 bases, and 8 bases had no gene match. This CDR3 has 18 amino acids. CDR3 amino acids: CASSPRTSGGAIGDTQYF. The CDR3 DNA is TGTGCCAGCTCACCAAGGACTAGCGGGGGGGCGATCGGAGATACGCAGTATTTT. Supplemented by reference TRBV18 and TRBJ2-3, the full variable domain reads NAGVMQNPRHLVRRRGQEARLRCSPMKGHSHVYWYRQLPEEGLKFMVYLQKENIIDESGMPKERFSAEFPKEGPSILRIQQVVRGDSAAYFCASSPRTSGGAIGDTQYFGPGTRLTVL.

The gene calls are TRBV10-1 and TRBJ1-1; perhaps TRBD1 as D (5 bases). The CDR3 loop spans 14 amino acids. V lost 3 bases and J 11 bases, leaving 19 bases between the germline ends. Germline V gene sequence: CDR1 WNHNN, CDR2 SYGVQD (reference sequence). Written as DNA, the CDR3 is TGCGCCAGCAGTGATGGGGGAGGCCGAATGATCGCTTTCTTT. This gives the protein CASSDGGGRMIAFF.

The chain carries TRBV2 and TRBJ1-1; D gene ambiguous. CDR3 size: 15 residues. Trimming removed 6 bases from V and 5 bases from J, with 19 bases in between. Germline values: CDR1 SNHLY, CDR2 FYNNEI. The CDR3 loop reads CASRESRANLTEAFF. CDR3 DNA sequence: TGTGCCAGCAGGGAAAGTAGGGCGAACTTGACTGAAGCTTTCTTT.

This chain joins TRBV20-1 and TRBJ2-5; tentatively, D is TRBD2 (5 bases). Trimming took 6 bases from V and 5 from J, leaving 7 bases between them. Germline values: CDR1 DFQATT, CDR2 SNEGSKA (reference sequence). The CDR3 covers 10 residues. This CDR3 is CSAGEETQYF. Here the CDR3 DNA reads TGCAGTGCCGGGGAGGAGACCCAGTACTTC.

This sequence joins TRBV18 and TRBJ1-2, with a possible D match to TRBD1 (6 bases). Looked up from germline, CDR1 is KGHSH and CDR2 is LQKENI. The CDR3 is made up of 15 amino acids. V shed 6 bases and J shed 2 bases, with 16 bases lying between them. The CDR3 sequence: CASSPTRTENYGYTF. CDR3 coding DNA: TGTGCCAGCTCCCCCACTAGGACAGAGAACTATGGCTACACCTTC.

The chain has TRBV4-1 and TRBJ1-4, with a weak D call TRBD1 (5 bases). Germline V gene lookup returns CDR1 MGHRA and CDR2 YSYEKL. Trimming cost V 4 bases and J 5 bases, with 20 bases left between them. The CDR3 runs to 17 residues. The CDR3 loop is CASSPVQRGGLNEKLFF. The CDR3 region has the DNA TGCGCCAGCAGCCCAGTTCAAAGGGGAGGCCTAAATGAAAAACTGTTTTTT.

The rearrangement uses TRBV6-5 and TRBJ1-5; unclear D gene. The V end was cut by 0 bases, the J end by 2 bases, with 5 bases between. Germline-derived CDR1 and CDR2 are MNHEY and SVGAGI. The CDR3 loop spans 14 amino acids. CDR3 sequence: CASSYSNGNQPQHF. Here the CDR3 DNA reads TGTGCCAGCAGTTACTCGAACGGCAATCAGCCCCAGCATTTT.

The count of this clone is one. The CDR3 region is CASSNLFAGLATGELFF. The CDR3 coding sequence is TGTGCCAGCAGCAACTTGTTTGCGGGACTAGCCACCGGGGAGCTGTTTTTT. The rearrangement links TRBV21-1 to TRBJ2-2; the DNA was not compared with TRBD2, the D call given in the table. TRBV21-1 is deemed a pseudogene. The CDR3 has 17 amino acids.

The chain uses TRBV15 and TRBJ2-2; 7 bases are a match to TRBD2. J lost 0 bases, V lost 7 bases, and 2 bases had no gene match. The CDR3 consists of 14 residues. Germline CDR1 reads LNHNV; CDR2 reads YYDKDF (reference sequence). The CDR3 protein is CATTSGTNTGELFF. Here the CDR3 DNA reads TGTGCCACCACGAGCGGGACGAACACCGGGGAGCTGTTTTTT.

This clone was seen just once. The chain employs TRBV5-8 and TRBJ2-5, with 9 bases aligning to TRBD1. Germline CDR1 reads SGHTS; CDR2 reads YDEGEE. The CDR3 length is 17 residues. V dropped 4 bases and J dropped 1; count of bases not matched to a gene: 11. In nucleotides, the CDR3 is TGTGCCAGCAGCCCGGGACAGGGAAATTATGTCCAAGAGACCCAGTACTTC. Encoded protein: CASSPGQGNYVQETQYF.

This chain uses TRBV9 with TRBJ2-3; 13 bases fit TRBD2. CDR1 is SGDLS and CDR2 is YYNGEE in the germline V gene. This CDR3 comprises 18 residues. Trimming removed 2 bases from V and 4 bases from J; junction bases left unmatched: 10. CDR3 region: CASSVGLAGTFIPDTQYF. CDR3 DNA: TGTGCCAGCAGCGTGGGACTAGCGGGAACCTTCATTCCAGATACGCAGTATTTT.

This clone has only a few counts. The chain couples TRBV4-1 to TRBJ1-2; TRBD1 might be the D (5 bases). V lost 3 bases and J lost 2, with 13 bases in between. Germline-derived CDR1 and CDR2 are MGHRA and YSYEKL. CDR3 length equals 15 residues. This chain's CDR3 is CASSQRDFSNYGYTF. In DNA form, the CDR3 reads TGCGCCAGCAGCCAGAGGGACTTCTCCAACTATGGCTACACCTTC.

This chain joins TRBV5-1 and TRBJ2-2; 7 positions agree with TRBD2. The germline CDR1 and CDR2 sequences are SGHRS and YFSETQ. CDR3 length: 14 residues. J lost 2 bases, V lost 6 bases, and 4 bases had no gene match. In DNA, the CDR3 is TGCGCCAGCACCCTAGCGGTTAACACCGGGGAGCTGTTTTTT. It specifies CASTLAVNTGELFF.